Following are 18 T cell receptor beta chains from one sample sequenced in a study of cytotoxic CD8 clonotypes in ibrutinib-treated CLL. Assay used: immunoSEQ multiplex PCR; TCRdb lists only in-frame clones, some missing. The table includes fewer than 35,000 clones, approximately 69% detected once. Sequenced here: PBMCs, sampled before ibrutinib treatment. The source is a human donor with chronic lymphocytic leukemia.

This chain links TRBV19 with TRBJ2-2; D is uncertain. Deletions cut 8 bases from V and 8 bases from J, with 12 bases between. Germline V CDR1 and CDR2: LNHDA, SQIVND (reference sequence). The CDR3 contains 12 residues. CDR3 sequence (DNA): TGTGCCAGTGGATCCCTTGGAGGGGAGCTGTTTTTT. Its protein is CASGSLGGELFF.

This chain joins TRBV7-2 and TRBJ1-5; D not certain. With 1 base removed from V and 5 bases from J, the gap between germline ends came to 3 bases. CDR1 SGHTA and CDR2 FQGNSA come from the germline V gene. This CDR3 contains 12 residues. The CDR3 region has the DNA TGTGCCAGCAGCTTAGATTATCAGCCCCAGCATTTT. Translated, it gives CASSLDYQPQHF.

Worth noting for this clone: This likely comes from a read error, as the CDR3 has no conserved phenylalanine or tryptophan at its end. The DNA is left out, because the CDR3 cannot be placed on it with certainty; the CDR3 is given as TCRdb lists it. The CDR3 loop reads CASSLARGTTPPY. The chain joins TRBV7-2 to TRBJ2-7; TRBD2, the D gene given by the table, was not confirmed from the DNA. A total of 13 residues make up the CDR3, ends included. From germline, CDR1 is SGHTA and CDR2 FQGNSA.

The V call is TRBV4-1, the J call TRBJ2-2; 9 nucleotides agree with TRBD2. The CDR3 runs to 18 residues. Trimming took 1 base from V and 7 from J; bases not matched to a gene: 13. Germline values: CDR1 MGHRA, CDR2 YSYEKL. The CDR3 DNA is TGCGCCAGCAGCCAAGGTAGCGGTCTAGCGGGATTTGGCGGGGAGCTGTTTTTT. Its translation is CASSQGSGLAGFGGELFF.

V usage is TRBV6-5 and J usage is TRBJ2-2; 9 nucleotides line up with TRBD1. Germline V gene lookup returns CDR1 MNHEY and CDR2 SVGAGI. The CDR3 is made up of 15 amino acids. V was pared by 6 bases and J by 4 bases, with 6 bases of the junction left unmatched. CDR3 sequence reads: CASSRQGVGTGELFF. As DNA, the CDR3 is TGTGCCAGCAGCAGACAGGGGGTGGGCACCGGGGAGCTGTTTTTT.

Of note for this clone: This sequence is one base from a far larger clone and is likely a read error. The chain employs TRBV30 and TRBJ1-5, with D unresolved. V was cut by 3 bases and J by 3 bases, with 6 bases left in between. The CDR3 spans 12 residues. Germline lookup yields CDR1 GTSNPN and CDR2 SVGIG (reference sequence). CDR3 in amino acids: CAWRGYNQPQHF. CDR3 DNA: TGTGCCTGGAGGGGTTACAATCAGCCCCAGCATTTT.

The V and J genes are TRBV25-1 and TRBJ2-7, with no clear D. CDR1 and CDR2 from the germline V gene are MGHDK and SYGVNS. The CDR3 length is 13 residues. V was cut by 4 bases and J by 2 bases, with 9 bases left in between. The CDR3 region is CASSGDRTYEQYF. The CDR3 region has the DNA TGTGCCAGCAGTGGTGACCGTACCTACGAGCAGTACTTC.

The chain has TRBV5-8 and TRBJ1-2, with a weak D call TRBD1 (5 bases). CDR3 size: 14 residues. V lost 0 bases, J lost 0 bases, and 6 bases lay in between. The germline V gene has CDR1 SGHTS and CDR2 YDEGEE. CDR3 region: CASSLVGPNYGYTF. The CDR3 DNA follows: TGTGCCAGCAGCTTGGTGGGGCCTAACTATGGCTACACCTTC. Full variable domain (missing parts from reference TRBV5-8 and TRBJ1-2): EAGVTQSPTHLIKTRGQQATLRCSPISGHTSVYWYQQALGLGLQFLLWYDEGEERNRGNFPPRFSGRQFPNYSSELNVNALELEDSALYLCASSLVGPNYGYTFGSGTRLTVV.

The chain carries TRBV4-3 and TRBJ2-4; 9 nucleotides align to TRBD1. V trimming: 3 bases; J trimming: 1 base; junction bases outside the gene matches: 16. Germline assignment: CDR1 LGHNA and CDR2 YSLEER. This CDR3 has 20 residues. The CDR3 coding sequence is TGCGCCAGCAGCCAGGGGATGGACAGGGGAGGGAGTACGGCCAAAAACATTCAGTACTTC. Its protein product is CASSQGMDRGGSTAKNIQYF.

The chain employs TRBV27 and TRBJ1-1; TRBD1 is a possible D gene (5 bases). Per the germline V gene, CDR1 is MNHEY and CDR2 is SMNVEV (reference sequence). This CDR3 region has 14 residues. With 4 bases removed from V and 3 bases from J, the gap between germline ends came to 12 bases. CDR3 protein: CASSSPGADTEAFF. CDR3 DNA: TGTGCCAGCAGTTCCCCCGGGGCGGACACTGAAGCTTTCTTT.

The chain recombines TRBV7-2 with TRBJ2-4; 12 bases fit TRBD2. Germline CDR1 and CDR2: SGHTA and FQGNSA. The CDR3 is 14 amino acids. V lost 6 bases and J lost 4; bases outside the gene matches: 1. The CDR3 sequence: CASRGTSGKNIQYF. For the CDR3, the DNA is TGTGCCAGCAGAGGGACTAGCGGGAAAAACATTCAGTACTTC. Based on the CDR3 plus reference TRBV7-2 and TRBJ2-4, the full variable domain is GAGVSQSPSNKVTEKGKDVELRCDPISGHTALYWYRQSLGQGLEFLIYFQGNSAPDKSGLPSDRFSAERTGGSVSTLTIQRTQQEDSAVYLCASRGTSGKNIQYFGAGTRLSVL.

The chain recombines TRBV6-5 with TRBJ1-2, with a weak D call TRBD1 (6 bases). CDR3 length: 14 residues. V shed 2 bases and J shed 3 bases, with 10 bases lying between them. The germline gives CDR1 MNHEY, CDR2 SVGAGI. The CDR3 sequence: CASSYGGSDYGYTF. CDR3 DNA: TGTGCCAGCAGTTACGGGGGCTCAGACTATGGCTACACCTTC.

This clone was seen a few times. V is TRBV18 and J is TRBJ1-2; 8 bases map to TRBD1. CDR3 length: 13 amino acids. V lost 6 bases, J lost 8 bases, and 8 bases stayed unmatched. The germline CDR1 and CDR2 sequences are KGHSH and LQKENI. For the CDR3, the DNA is TGTGCCAGCTCTCCGTCAGGGGGCGCGGGCTACACCTTC. Translating it yields CASSPSGGAGYTF.

The chain joins TRBV4-1 to TRBJ2-5, with 13 bases matching TRBD2. The V gene end was trimmed by 1 base and the J gene end by 5 bases; junction bases not matched to a gene: 4. The germline V gene encodes CDR1 MGHRA and CDR2 YSYEKL. The CDR3 sequence is 16 residues long. This CDR3 reads CASSQVGLAGVETQYF. As DNA, the CDR3 is TGCGCCAGCAGCCAAGTCGGACTAGCGGGAGTGGAGACCCAGTACTTC.

V usage is TRBV11-1 and J usage is TRBJ2-7; TRBD1 aligns across 9 bases. The length of the CDR3 is 15 residues. Per germline, CDR1 SGHAT and CDR2 FQDESV (reference sequence). The J segment lost 3 bases and the V segment lost 2 bases, leaving 5 bases of the junction unmatched. The CDR3 DNA reads TGTGCCAGCAGCTTAACGGGACAGGGCATCTACGAGCAGTACTTC. Its translation is CASSLTGQGIYEQYF.

This chain uses TRBV16 with TRBJ2-7; no clear D. With 6 bases removed from V and 4 bases from J, the gap between germline ends came to 4 bases. The CDR3 spans 10 residues. Germline V gene data show CDR1 as KGHSY and CDR2 as FQNENV. The CDR3: CASSNYEQYF. The CDR3, as DNA: TGTGCCAGCAGTAATTACGAGCAGTACTTC.

In DNA form, the CDR3 reads TGTGCCATCAGTAGACCCGGGACGGGGACCTACGAGCAGTACTTC. Residues: CAISRPGTGTYEQYF. This chain links TRBV10-3 with TRBJ2-7; D assignment may be TRBD1 or TRBD2 (5 bases each). With 5 bases removed from V and 2 bases from J, the gap between germline ends came to 16 bases. This CDR3 comprises 15 residues. Germline loops: CDR1 ENHRY, CDR2 SYGVKD.

V usage is TRBV10-3 and J usage is TRBJ1-1; a weak D match, TRBD1 (6 bases). V was cut by 4 bases and J by 1 base, with 10 bases left in between. CDR3 size: 14 residues. CDR1 and CDR2 from the germline V gene are ENHRY and SYGVKD. CDR3 nucleotide sequence: TGTGCCATCAGTGGCCCAGGGGAGAACACTGAAGCTTTCTTT. It encodes CAISGPGENTEAFF.